This TCR beta chain came from a study of identical twins. Notes on the study in general: Researchers reported excess low generation probability among twin-shared out-of-frame alpha sequences. With monozygotic twins, out-of-frame TCR alpha sharing exceeded what models estimated.

Through template switching, a universal primer site was introduced, and the cDNA contained unique molecular identifiers. TCRdb used MiXCR to reprocess the 5' RACE reads, holding one entry per CDR3 protein. The data show 1.5 million to 2 million distinct CDR3 sequences, with around a third seen just once and less than 0.35% held by the top ten. This clonotype was seen more than once but under ten times. Its target is unknown. Germline CDR1 and CDR2: SGHDT and YYEEEE. Trimming took 4 bases from V and 5 from J; bases not matched to a gene: 9. This CDR3 has 15 amino acids. The source of this sequence is a newborn girl in good health. Sequences were obtained from cord blood. The chain uses TRBV5-6 and TRBJ1-2; 9 positions match TRBD1. The CDR3 DNA reads TGTGCCAGCAGCACAAACAGGGGGCGCTTGTATGGCTACACCTTC. As protein: CASSTNRGRLYGYTF.